Included here is one TCR beta chain sequence, with context. The antigen remains unidentified. TCR alpha and TCR beta cDNA libraries carrying sample barcodes and UMIs were produced by 5'RACE using constant-segment primers. TCRdb passed the 5' RACE reads through MiXCR, listing each CDR3 protein once. The sample consists of about 270,000 distinct CDR3 sequences, 15% to 20% of them appearing once. This record comes from a study of T-cell memory formation after mild COVID-19. Study-wide context: Largely donor-specific sequence clusters came from two donors. General observations from the study: Clones that got smaller from day 15 to 85 had even CD4/CD8, while clones growing later tipped toward CD4+.

The CDR3 runs to 14 residues. The V end lost 1 base, the J end lost 8 bases, and 14 bases lay between the germline ends. Germline lookup yields CDR1 DFQATT and CDR2 SNEGSKA (reference sequence). The source of this sequence is a man aged 18 to 30 who had mild COVID-19 (a few samples of this study predate the infection). Cell type and time point are not known. Sample: PBMCs or a T cell subset sorted from them (not recorded which). The chain uses TRBV20-1 and TRBJ1-4; D possibly corresponds to TRBD1 (6 bases). CDR3 in amino acids: CSARAGGRDEKLFF. CDR3 DNA sequence: TGCAGTGCTAGAGCGGGGGGCAGGGACGAAAAACTGTTTTTT.